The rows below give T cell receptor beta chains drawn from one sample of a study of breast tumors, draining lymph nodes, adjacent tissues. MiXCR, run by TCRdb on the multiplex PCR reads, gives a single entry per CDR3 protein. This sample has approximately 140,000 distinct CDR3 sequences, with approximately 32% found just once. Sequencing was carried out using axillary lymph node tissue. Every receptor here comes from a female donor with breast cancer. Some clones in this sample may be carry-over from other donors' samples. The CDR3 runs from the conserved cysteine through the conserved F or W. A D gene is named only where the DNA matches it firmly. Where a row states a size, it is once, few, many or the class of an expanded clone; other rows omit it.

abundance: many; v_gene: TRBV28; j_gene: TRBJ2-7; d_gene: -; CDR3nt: TGTGCCAGCAGTTATGAGGCGCAGCAGTACTTC; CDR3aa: CASSYEAQQYF
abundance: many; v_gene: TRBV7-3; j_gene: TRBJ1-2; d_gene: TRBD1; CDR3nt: TGTGCCAGCAGCCCAGGACAGGGCGAAGGCTACACCTTC; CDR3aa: CASSPGQGEGYTF
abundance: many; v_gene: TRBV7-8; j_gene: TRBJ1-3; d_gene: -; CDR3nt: TGTGCCAGCAGCTTACCGGGGGGTGGAAACACCATATATTTT; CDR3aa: CASSLPGGGNTIYF
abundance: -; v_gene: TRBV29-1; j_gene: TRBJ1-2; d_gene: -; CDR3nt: TGCAGCGTTGAAATTTGGCAGGGCCCTTACTATGGCTACACCTTC; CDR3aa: CSVEIWQGPYYGYTF
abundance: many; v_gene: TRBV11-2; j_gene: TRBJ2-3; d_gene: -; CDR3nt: TGTGCCAGCAGCTTAGATCGGGTAGGGTCCACAGATACGCAGTATTTT; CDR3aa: CASSLDRVGSTDTQYF
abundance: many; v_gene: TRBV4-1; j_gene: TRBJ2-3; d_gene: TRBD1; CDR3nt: TGCGCCAGCAGCGAAGGACAGGGGAGCACAGATATGCAGTATTTT; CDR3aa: CASSEGQGSTDMQYF
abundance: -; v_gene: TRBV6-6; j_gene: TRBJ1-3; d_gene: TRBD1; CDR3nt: TGTGCCAGCAAACTAACAGGGGGTCCCGGAAACATCATATATTTT; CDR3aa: CASKLTGGPGNIIYF
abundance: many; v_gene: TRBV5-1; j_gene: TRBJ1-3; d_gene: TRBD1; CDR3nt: TGCGCCAGCAGCTTGGGGGACAGGGCGTCTGGAAACACCATATATTTT; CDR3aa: CASSLGDRASGNTIYF
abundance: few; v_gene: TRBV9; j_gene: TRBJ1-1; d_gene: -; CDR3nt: TGTGCCAGCAGCGTAGAGGCGAACACTGAAGCTTTCTTT; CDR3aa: CASSVEANTEAFF
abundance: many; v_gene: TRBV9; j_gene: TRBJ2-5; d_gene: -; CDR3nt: TGTGCCAGCAGCGTAGGAGTGGGGGAAGGGACCCAGTACTTC; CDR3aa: CASSVGVGEGTQYF
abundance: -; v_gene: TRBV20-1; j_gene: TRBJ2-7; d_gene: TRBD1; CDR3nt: TGCAGTGCTTGGGACAGGGTCAGCGAGCAGTACTTC; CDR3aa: CSAWDRVSEQYF
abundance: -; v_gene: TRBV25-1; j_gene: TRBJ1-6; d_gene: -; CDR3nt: TGTGCCAGCAGTGAATTAATAGGGAGCTATAATTCACCCCTCCACTTT; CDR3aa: CASSELIGSYNSPLHF
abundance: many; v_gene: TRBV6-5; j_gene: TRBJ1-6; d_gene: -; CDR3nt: TGTGCCAGCAAAGAGGTTGGAAGGTCCGCGAGGAATTCACCCCTCCACTTT; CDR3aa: CASKEVGRSARNSPLHF
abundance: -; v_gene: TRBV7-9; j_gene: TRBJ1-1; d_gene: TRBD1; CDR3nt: TGTGCCGGCAGCTTAAGGACAGGCCTTGAAGCTTTCTTT; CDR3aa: CAGSLRTGLEAFF
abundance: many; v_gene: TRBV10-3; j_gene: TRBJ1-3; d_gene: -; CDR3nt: TGTGCCATCAGTGAGTCGGCGGTGACCTCTGGAAACACCATATATTTT; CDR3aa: CAISESAVTSGNTIYF
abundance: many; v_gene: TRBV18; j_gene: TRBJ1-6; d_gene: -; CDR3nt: TGTGCCAGCTCAGACACAGGGAACCGATCCATGAGGTATAATTCACCCCTCCACTTT; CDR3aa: CASSDTGNRSMRYNSPLHF
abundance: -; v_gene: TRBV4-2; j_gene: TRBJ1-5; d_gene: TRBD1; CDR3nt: TGTGCCAGCAGCCAGGGACAGGAGTGTGGGTACGCCAATCAGCCCCAGCATTTT; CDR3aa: CASSQGQECGYANQPQHF
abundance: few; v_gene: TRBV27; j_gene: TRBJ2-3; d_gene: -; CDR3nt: TGTGCCAGCAGTCTCAACACGGGAGATACGCAGTATTTT; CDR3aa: CASSLNTGDTQYF
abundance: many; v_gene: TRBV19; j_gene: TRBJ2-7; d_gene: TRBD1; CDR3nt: TGTGCCAGCAGGGACAGGGGATCGAGCGAGCAGTACTTC; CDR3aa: CASRDRGSSEQYF
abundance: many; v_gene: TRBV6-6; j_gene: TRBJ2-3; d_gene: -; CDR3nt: TGTGCCAGCAGTCCCCCGCCTGATACGCAGTATTTT; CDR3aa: CASSPPPDTQYF
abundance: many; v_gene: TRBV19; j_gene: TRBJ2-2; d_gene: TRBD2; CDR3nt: TGTGCCAGTAGTTCCACCCGTGGTAGCGGGGGGGCGTACACCGGGGAGCTGTTTTTT; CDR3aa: CASSSTRGSGGAYTGELFF
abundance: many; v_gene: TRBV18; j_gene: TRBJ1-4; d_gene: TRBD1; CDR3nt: TGTGCCAGCTCACCGGACAGGGCGGGTGAAAAACTGTTTTTT; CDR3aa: CASSPDRAGEKLFF
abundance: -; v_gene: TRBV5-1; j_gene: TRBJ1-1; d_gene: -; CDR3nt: TGCGCCAGCAGCGACTGGGGACTGACGAACACTGAAGCTTTCTTT; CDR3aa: CASSDWGLTNTEAFF
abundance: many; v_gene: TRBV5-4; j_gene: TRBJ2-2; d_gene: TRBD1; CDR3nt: TGTGCCAGCAGCCTCGACAGGGGGGGTACCGGGGAGCTGTTTTTT; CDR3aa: CASSLDRGGTGELFF
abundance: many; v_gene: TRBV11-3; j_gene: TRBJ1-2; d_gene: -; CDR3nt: TGTGCCAGCAGCTTAGATCGTCGGGGTTTGGATCATGGCTACACCTTC; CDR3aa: CASSLDRRGLDHGYTF
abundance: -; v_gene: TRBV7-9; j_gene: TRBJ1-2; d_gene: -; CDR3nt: TGTGCCAGCAGCTCCTCCTCGGCCCACTATGGCTACACCTTC; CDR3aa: CASSSSSAHYGYTF
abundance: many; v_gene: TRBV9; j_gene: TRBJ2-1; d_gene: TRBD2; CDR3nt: TGTGCCAGCAGCGCTGAACTAGCGGGGGTTCTAGGTGAGCAGTTCTTC; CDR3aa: CASSAELAGVLGEQFF
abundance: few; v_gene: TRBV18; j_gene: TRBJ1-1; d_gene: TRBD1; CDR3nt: TGTGCCAGCTCACCCCTGGGACAGATGAACACTGAAGCTTTCTTT; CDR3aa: CASSPLGQMNTEAFF
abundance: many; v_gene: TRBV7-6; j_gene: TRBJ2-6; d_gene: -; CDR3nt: TGTGCCAGCAGCTTAGAGTTCCGATCTGGGGCCAACGTCCTGACTTTC; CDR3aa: CASSLEFRSGANVLTF
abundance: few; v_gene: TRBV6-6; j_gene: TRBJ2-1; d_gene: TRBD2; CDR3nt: TGTGCCAGCAGTCACCGACTAGCGGGGGCAACGGGACTCTACAATGAGCAGTTCTTC; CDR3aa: CASSHRLAGATGLYNEQFF
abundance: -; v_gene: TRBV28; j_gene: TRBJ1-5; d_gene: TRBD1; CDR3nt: TGTGCCAGCAGTCCGCTGGACAGGGAGGGTCAGCCCCAGCATTTT; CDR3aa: CASSPLDREGQPQHF
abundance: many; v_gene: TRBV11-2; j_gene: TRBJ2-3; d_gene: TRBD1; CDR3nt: TGTGCCAGCAGCTTACGAAGCGGACAGGGCACAGATACGCAGTATTTT; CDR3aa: CASSLRSGQGTDTQYF
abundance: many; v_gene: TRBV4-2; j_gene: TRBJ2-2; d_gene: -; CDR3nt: TGTGCCAGCAGCCAAGATTGGCGGGGGAACACCGGGGAGCTGTTTTTT; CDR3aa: CASSQDWRGNTGELFF
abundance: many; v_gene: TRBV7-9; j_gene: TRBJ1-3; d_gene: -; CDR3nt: TGTGCCAGCAGCCTAAGTCTCTCTGGAAACACCATATATTTT; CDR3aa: CASSLSLSGNTIYF
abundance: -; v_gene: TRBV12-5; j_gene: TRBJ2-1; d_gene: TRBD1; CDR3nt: TGTGCTAGTGGTTTAGGGACAGTAAGGAATGAGCAGTTCTTC; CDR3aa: CASGLGTVRNEQFF
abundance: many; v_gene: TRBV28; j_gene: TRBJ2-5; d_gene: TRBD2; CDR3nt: TGTGCCAGCAGTCCACGGCCGGGACTACGACAAGAGACCCAGTACTTC; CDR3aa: CASSPRPGLRQETQYF
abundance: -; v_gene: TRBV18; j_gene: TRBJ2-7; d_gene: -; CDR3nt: TGTGCCAGCTCACCACGGGGGACGGAAGCCTACGAGCAGTACTTC; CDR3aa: CASSPRGTEAYEQYF
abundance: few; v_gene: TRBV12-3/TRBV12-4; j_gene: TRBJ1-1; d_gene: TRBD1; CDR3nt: TGTGCCAGCAGTGCCCCACAGGGGGCCGGTGAAGCTTTCTTT; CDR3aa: CASSAPQGAGEAFF
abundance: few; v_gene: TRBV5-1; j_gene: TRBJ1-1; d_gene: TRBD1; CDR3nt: TGCGCCAGCAGACGGGACAGGGACTTCACTGAAGCTTTCTTT; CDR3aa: CASRRDRDFTEAFF
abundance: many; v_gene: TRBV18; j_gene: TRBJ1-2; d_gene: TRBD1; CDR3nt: TGTGCCAGCTCACCGAATATACCGGGACAGGGGGACTCATATGGCTACACCTTC; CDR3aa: CASSPNIPGQGDSYGYTF
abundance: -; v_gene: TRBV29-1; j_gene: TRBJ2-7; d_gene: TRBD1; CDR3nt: TGCAGCGTTATCAGGACAGGGGGCAGTTACGAGCAGTACTTC; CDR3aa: CSVIRTGGSYEQYF
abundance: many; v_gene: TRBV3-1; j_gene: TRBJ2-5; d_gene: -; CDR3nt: TGTGCCAGCAGCAGGGACCGCAAAGAGACCCAGTACTTC; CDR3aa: CASSRDRKETQYF
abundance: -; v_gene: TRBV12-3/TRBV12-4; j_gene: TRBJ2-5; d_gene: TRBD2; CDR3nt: TGTGCCAGCAGCCCCCGACAGAACACCGGGGGGGCGGAGGAGACCCAGTACTTC; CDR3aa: CASSPRQNTGGAEETQYF
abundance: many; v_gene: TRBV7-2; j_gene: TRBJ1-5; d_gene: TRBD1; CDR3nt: TGTGCCAGCAGCTTAGGGGGACAGGGTATTCAGCCCCAGCATTTT; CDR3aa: CASSLGGQGIQPQHF
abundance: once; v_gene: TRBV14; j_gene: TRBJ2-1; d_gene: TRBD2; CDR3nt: TGTGCCAGCAGGGGTACGACTAGCGGGGGTAGGAGTGAGCAGTTCTTC; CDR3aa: CASRGTTSGGRSEQFF
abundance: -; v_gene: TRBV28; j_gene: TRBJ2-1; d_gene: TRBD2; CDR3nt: TGTGCCAGCAGCCGGGGGACTAGCGGGGGGCATGAGCAGTTCTTC; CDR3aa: CASSRGTSGGHEQFF
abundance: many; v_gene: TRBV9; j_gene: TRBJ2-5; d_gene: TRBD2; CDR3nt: TGTGCCAGCAGCTACAGCGGGGGGGAAGAGACCCAGTCCTTC; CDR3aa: CASSYSGGEETQSF
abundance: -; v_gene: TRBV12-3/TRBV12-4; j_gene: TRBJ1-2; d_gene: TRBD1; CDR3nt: TGTGCCAGCAGTTTTCGGGGACAGGGGGCTGGCTACACCTTC; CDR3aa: CASSFRGQGAGYTF